The 9 T cell receptor beta chains reported below all come from one sample, sequenced in a study of T-cell memory formation after mild COVID-19. TCRdb recomputed calls from the 5' RACE reads with MiXCR, one row per CDR3 protein. The table has tens of thousands of distinct CDR3 sequences, 11% to 15% seen once; the top ten hold roughly a third. The sequencing input was PBMCs or a T cell subset sorted from them (not recorded which). These receptors originate from an adult woman who had mild COVID-19 (a few samples of this study predate the infection). Cell type and time point are not known.

V usage is TRBV9 and J usage is TRBJ2-1; weak D call: TRBD1 (5 bases). The V end lost 1 base, the J end lost 0 bases, and 11 bases lay between the germline ends. The CDR3 is made up of 16 amino acids. The germline gives CDR1 SGDLS, CDR2 YYNGEE. The chain's CDR3 is CASSVSGFGSYNEQFF. CDR3 nucleotide sequence: TGTGCCAGCAGCGTATCAGGGTTCGGCTCCTACAATGAGCAGTTCTTC.

The V gene is TRBV4-1, the J gene TRBJ2-7, with D tentatively TRBD1 or TRBD2 (5 bases each). The CDR3 is 14 residues long. CDR1 and CDR2 from the germline V gene are MGHRA and YSYEKL. The V end lost 1 base, the J end lost 7 bases, and 14 bases lay between the germline ends. The CDR3 protein is CASSQGFGAWEQYF. The CDR3 DNA is TGCGCCAGCAGCCAAGGGTTCGGGGCGTGGGAGCAGTACTTC.

The chain recombines TRBV9 with TRBJ2-2; TRBD1 is a possible D gene (6 bases). Trimming cost V 4 bases and J 0 bases, with 10 bases left between them. The CDR3 has 15 amino acids. CDR1 SGDLS and CDR2 YYNGEE come from the germline V gene. The CDR3 loop reads CASSPSGANTGELFF. The CDR3 nucleotides read TGTGCCAGCAGCCCGTCAGGGGCGAACACCGGGGAGCTGTTTTTT.

The chain links TRBV9 to TRBJ2-7; D not certain. The CDR3 has 14 amino acids. The germline CDR1 and CDR2 sequences are SGDLS and YYNGEE. V was cut by 3 bases and J by 2 bases, with 12 bases left in between. The CDR3 nucleotides read TGTGCCAGCAGCGCATCGGTCATTCCCTACGAGCAGTACTTC. It translates to CASSASVIPYEQYF.

This clonotype was seen only a few times. This chain links TRBV9 with TRBJ2-7; tentatively, D is TRBD2 (6 bases). The V end was cut by 1 base, the J end by 1 base, with 12 bases between. CDR3 size: 15 residues. The germline gives CDR1 SGDLS, CDR2 YYNGEE. The CDR3: CASSVYGGPSYEQYF. The CDR3 region has the DNA TGTGCCAGCAGCGTATACGGGGGTCCGTCCTACGAGCAGTACTTC.

The chain combines TRBV12-3 or TRBV12-4 with TRBJ1-2; D might be TRBD1 (5 bases). The CDR3 totals 20 residues. V dropped 4 bases and J dropped 3 bases, with 30 bases sitting between them. The CDR3 sequence is CASSSPTLRRDRPNDYGYTF. Here the CDR3 DNA reads TGTGCCAGCAGTTCTCCCACCCTCCGACGGGACCGCCCCAACGACTATGGCTACACCTTC.

This clonotype was recorded a few times. The genes are TRBV7-8 and TRBJ1-1; 7 bases fit TRBD1. V lost 4 bases to trimming and J lost 4 bases; unmatched junction nucleotides: 6. The CDR3 has 14 residues. Germline CDR1 is SGHVS and CDR2 is FQNEAQ. CDR3 DNA sequence: TGTGCCAGCAGCTCAGGGGGGGGAGGCACTGAAGCTTTCTTT. Protein product: CASSSGGGGTEAFF.

This clonotype was detected a few times. The chain couples TRBV2 to TRBJ2-7; 11 nucleotides align to TRBD2. Unmatched junction bases numbered 7, after V lost 5 bases and J lost 4 bases. The CDR3 covers 15 residues. CDR1 is SNHLY and CDR2 is FYNNEI in the germline V gene. The CDR3: CASSSSGRNLYEQYF. The CDR3 DNA reads TGTGCCAGCAGTTCTAGCGGGAGGAACCTTTACGAGCAGTACTTC.

This clonotype was picked up a small number of times. This chain links TRBV14 with TRBJ2-3; 8 nucleotides align to TRBD1. Germline loops: CDR1 SGHDN, CDR2 FVKESK. CDR3 length: 16 amino acids. With 5 bases clipped from V and 2 bases from J, the junction kept 9 bases outside the gene matches. CDR3 loop: CASSLKQGGITDTQYF. CDR3 DNA sequence: TGTGCCAGCAGCTTAAAACAGGGGGGCATCACAGATACGCAGTATTTT.